This T cell receptor beta chain was captured by sequencing in a study of blood T cell repertoires in COVID-19. Overall study context: Donors in the United States, Italy and Spain gave samples during acute or convalescent COVID-19. Sample material is recorded as cDNA or gDNA derived from T cells, B-cell-depleted T cells, or PBMCs.

In the study's own analysis: Reference gene primer amplification gave estimated nucleated cell counts. Generated by immunoSEQ multiplex PCR, the TCRdb table keeps only in-frame clones and is missing some. D and trimming come from the DNA, and the V and J calls and clone size come from that table. This table holds about 130,000 clones, about 88% found once. CDR1 is MNHNY and CDR2 is SVGAGI in the germline V gene (reference sequence). The CDR3 is 12 residues long. Deletions cut 6 bases from V and 0 bases from J, with 6 bases between. J is TRBJ2-7 and V is TRBV6-6; D may be TRBD2 (5 bases). The TCR sequence derives from an elderly woman with acute or convalescent COVID-19. Sequencing input: peripheral blood. CDR3 sequence (DNA): TGTGCCAGCAGCGGGGTCTCCTACGAGCAGTACTTC. This translates into CASSGVSYEQYF.